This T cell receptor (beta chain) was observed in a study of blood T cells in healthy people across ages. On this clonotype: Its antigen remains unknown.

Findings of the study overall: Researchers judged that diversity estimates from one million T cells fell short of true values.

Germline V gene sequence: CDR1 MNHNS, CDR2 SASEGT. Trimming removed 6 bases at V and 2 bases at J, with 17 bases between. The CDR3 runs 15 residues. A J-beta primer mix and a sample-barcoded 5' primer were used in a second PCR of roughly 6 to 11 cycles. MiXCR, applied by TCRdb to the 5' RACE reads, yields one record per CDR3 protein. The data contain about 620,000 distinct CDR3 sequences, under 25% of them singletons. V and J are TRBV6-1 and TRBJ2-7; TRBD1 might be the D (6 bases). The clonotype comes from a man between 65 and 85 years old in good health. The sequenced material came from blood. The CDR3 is CASRGNRDNPYEQYF. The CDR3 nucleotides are TGTGCCAGCAGGGGGAACCGGGACAACCCCTACGAGCAGTACTTC.